This T cell receptor (beta chain) is from a study of identical twins. This clonotype came up many times. TCRdb redid the calling of the 5' RACE reads with MiXCR, one entry per CDR3 protein. The sample records about 890,000 distinct CDR3 sequences, over 9% being singletons. These data were also reused for a study on yellow fever vaccine responses in identical twins.

The sequence came from a woman aged 18-35 years in good health. Sequenced material: PBMCs.

The CDR3 nucleotides are TGTGCCAGCAGCTGGGACAGGGGAAGCGAAAAACTGTTTTTT. It specifies CASSWDRGSEKLFF. This sequence joins TRBV5-4 and TRBJ1-4; 10 positions agree with TRBD1. Germline V gives CDR1 SGHNT, CDR2 YYREEE (reference sequence). J gave up 8 bases and V 3 bases, and 4 bases lay outside the gene matches. This CDR3 is built from 14 residues.